This TCR beta chain is drawn from a study of T cells in Graves' hyperthyroidism and ophthalmopathy (dated by TCRdb to the late 2010s). Regarding the study in general: Peripheral blood samples were taken at initial diagnosis, before any treatment was given. The roughly 90 discovery patients were divided at random into training and test sets in a 7:3 ratio. TCR Vbeta CDR3 sequencing of 120 to 150 peripheral blood samples (43 ophthalmopathy, roughly 74 hyperthyroidism and 17 progressor patients) is reported in the paper. In addition, the study compared T-cell repertoires in thyroid tissue and in blood from five to seven Graves' hyperthyroidism patients. To identify distinguishing TCR V-J signatures, a discovery cohort of 90 to 100 patients was used, comprising some 43 with Graves' ophthalmopathy and around 57 with stable Graves' hyperthyroidism. Whether ophthalmopathy could be predicted prospectively was tested in an independent validation cohort made up of fewer than 20 hyperthyroidism patients plus 17 patients who later progressed to ophthalmopathy. After blood sampling, hyperthyroidism patients were treated with methimazole at a starting dose of 30 mg daily, and ophthalmopathy patients were treated with high-dose intravenous methylprednisolone. Study-wide findings and limitations: Sample size was not statistically predetermined, and investigators were not blinded to group allocation. In validation, the model predicted progression to ophthalmopathy with around 71% sensitivity and 72% to 85% specificity, a median of approximately 6.7 months before onset. A 13 V-J signature model separated ophthalmopathy from stable hyperthyroidism, with roughly 88% sensitivity and 81.08% specificity in cross-validation and 80%/75% in testing. Blood samples also contained most of the expanded thyroid clonotypes (frequency above 0.001), which suggests that blood repertoires may reflect thyroid immune responses.

TCR beta CDR3 regions were amplified from RNA transcripts. The TCR CDR3 was subjected to a first round of RT-PCR using the HTBI primer set and the Qiagen OneStep RT-PCR kit. The libraries were constructed in a second round of multiplex PCR and then size-selected and purified. Libraries were sequenced paired-end with 100 bp reads on an Illumina HiSeq2000. Per the authors' processing: SOAPnuke was used to process the raw data, removing reads that contained adapters or uncalled bases, had a mean Phred below 15, or lacked an exact match to the constant primer or identifier. High-quality paired reads were merged using COPE v1.2.5, and each unique nucleotide sequence was defined as a clonotype. MiTCR v1.1 was used to align clonotypes to the IMGT TRBV, TRBD and TRBJ reference segments. The analysis included only V-J combinations with a frequency above 0.0001, which together covered more than 98% of the repertoires. The TCS score was defined as the ratio of F50 (clonal expansion) to E x V (chaos), calculated using BLOSUM62-based TCRdist between CDR3 peptides within each V-J. Welch's t-statistics and random forest reduced around 520 V-J features to around 14, which were used in a naive Bayes classifier (R e1071). The similarity between thyroid and blood repertoires was quantified using the Morisita-Horn index. The public reads were run again by TCRdb, first through fastp at Q25 and then through MiXCR, and only productive beta chains were kept. Identical CDR3 protein sequences are pooled into one entry, listed with their most common genes and DNA. The V and J calls were determined by TCRdb, not by the authors. The sample has roughly 700,000 distinct CDR3 sequences on record, roughly a third of them singletons. Around 30% of the sample belongs to the ten largest clones.

This clonotype was seen many times. Its specific antigen is unknown. One base away there is no much larger clone; base qualities are not given. Stable Graves' hyperthyroidism was defined as the absence of progression to ophthalmopathy over 18 months of follow-up. Hyperthyroidism patients were aged 18 to 65 years and newly diagnosed, with disease duration of less than 2 months. Exclusion was applied to patients with uncontrolled infections, other autoimmune diseases, pregnancy or lactation. Diagnoses were established on the basis of clinical symptoms, serum thyroxine and TRAb, thyroid ultrasound, and orbital computed tomography. Ficoll-Paque density gradient centrifugation was used to isolate PBMCs from about 9 ml of fresh peripheral blood. Trizol reagent was used to extract total RNA, and RNA quality was then checked on an Agilent 2100 Bioanalyzer. The CDR3 contains 13 residues, cysteine and phenylalanine counted. The CDR3 DNA has 39 bases and is translated from base 1. V is clipped by 6 bases and J by 16 bases, and the sequence between their germline boundaries is 21 bases long.

The sequence was obtained from a woman in her 40s with Graves' hyperthyroidism. This sequence uses TRBV12-3 or TRBV12-4 and TRBJ1-4; no D gene is confidently identified. The sample was blood. The CDR3 has the sequence CASRPEVAGTPFF. The DNA sequence reads TGTGCCAGCAGGCCCGAAGTTGCGGGTACACCGTTTTTT.